This TCR beta chain was obtained from a study of CD8 T cells in ankylosing spondylitis. Notes on this clonotype: What it recognizes is unknown.

CDR1 and CDR2 from the germline V gene are SNHLY and FYNNEI. This CDR3 comprises 20 residues. V lost 8 bases and J lost 2, with 33 bases in between. TCRdb redid the calling of the 5' RACE reads with MiXCR, one entry per CDR3 protein. Of under 450,000 distinct CDR3 sequences in the sample, over 15% were seen once. Study-wide findings and caveats: Within peripheral blood, clones linked to disease were CD8+ and relatively rare. In ankylosing spondylitis patients, matched synovial fluid reportedly showed significant enrichment of disease-linked clones. Some motif variants were previously reported in reactive arthritis synovial fluid and blood. A motif in TCR beta, a set of eight highly homologous variants, appeared characteristic of ankylosing spondylitis blood.

The sample consisted of blood, either unsorted or a sorted T cell fraction (not recorded which). The sequence was collected from a male donor with ankylosing spondylitis. The chain combines TRBV2 with TRBJ1-1; D is possibly TRBD1 (5 bases). CDR3 bases: TGTGCCAGCGGCCACCCCCCAGACTCGACAGTATGGGGTAAAAACACTGAAGCTTTCTTT. It yields the protein CASGHPPDSTVWGKNTEAFF. Filled out from reference TRBV2 and TRBJ1-1, the complete variable domain reads EPEVTQTPSHQVTQMGQEVILRCVPISNHLYFYWYRQILGQKVEFLVSFYNNEISEKSEIFDDQFSVERPDGSNFTLKIRSTKLEDSAMYFCASGHPPDSTVWGKNTEAFFGQGTRLTVV.